At least ten counts were recorded for the clone carrying this T cell receptor (beta chain). V lost 4 bases to trimming and J lost 4 bases, with 12 bases between them. The CDR3 runs to 14 residues. The germline CDR1 and CDR2 sequences are SGDLS and YYNGEE. This sample stems from a study of T-cell reconstitution after alpha-beta-depleted transplantation in children. Unique molecular identifiers were incorporated into the prepared TCRbeta library. TCRdb re-derived calls from the PCR reads in MiXCR, one entry per CDR3 protein. The table records roughly 300,000 distinct CDR3 sequences, more than 8% of them present only once.

The receptor was derived from a human donor who donated a stem cell graft to a child with SCID. The chain recombines TRBV9 with TRBJ2-1, with a tentative D call TRBD1 (6 bases). The specimen comprised PBMCs from the stem cell graft donor, sampled from the stem cell graft. For the CDR3, the DNA is TGTGCCAGCAGCCCCCGTGGACAGTACAATGAGCAGTTCTTC. Translation: CASSPRGQYNEQFF.